This TCR beta chain comes out of a study of low-dose radiotherapy and immunotherapy resistance in tumors. Study at large: Every two weeks, the protocol called for intravenous cyclophosphamide at 200 mg/m2. It was given one day before each radiation and immunotherapy administration.

Time point indicated: before trial treatment. All of the donors were given nivolumab, ipilimumab, aspirin, low-dose cyclophosphamide and low-dose radiotherapy as part of RACIN, a single-arm trial. Patients with advanced, tumor-infiltrating lymphocyte-negative solid tumors were eligible. The CDR3 is 14 amino acids. Trimming shortened V by 0 bases and J by 5 bases, and 11 bases separated the two germline ends. TRAV- and TRBV-specific primers were used for first-strand cDNA, which covered alpha and beta chains. Amplification, which lasted about 20 PCR cycles, used a constant-region primer and V-primer adapter to amplify TCRs. A single record per CDR3 protein comes from TCRdb applying MiXCR to the reads. The sample lists 75,000 to 95,000 distinct CDR3 sequences, 15% to 20% occurring once. At least ten counts were recorded for this clonotype.

This receptor was obtained from a male donor with prostate cancer. Sequencing was performed on PBMCs, taken before treatment. The V and J genes are TRBV12-3 or TRBV12-4 and TRBJ2-7; D may be TRBD2 (5 bases). The DNA of the CDR3 is TGTGCCAGCAGTTTAGCGAGGGTATCCGACGAGCAGTACTTC. Amino acids: CASSLARVSDEQYF.